The TCR beta chain described here comes from a study of Ad26.COV2.S vaccination and SARS-CoV-2 variants. V lost 7 bases to trimming and J lost 6 bases, with 9 bases between them. The length of the CDR3 is 10 residues. Looked up from germline, CDR1 is SQVTM and CDR2 is ANQGSEA. Profiled with immunoSEQ multiplex PCR; TCRdb holds only in-frame clones, not every one. The sample carries 430,000 or so clones, about nine tenths recorded once. As for treatment: some 20 received Ad26.COV2.S at low or high dose, single or two shots; five or six received placebo; per-sample allocation not given. Sampling was performed 63 days after the first vaccine or placebo injection.

The genes are TRBV29-1 and TRBJ1-1; D is unclear. This material consisted of peripheral blood, taken in a trial of Ad26.COV2.S vaccine versus placebo. The sequence was collected from a person between 18 and 59 years old who received the Ad26.COV2.S COVID-19 vaccine or a placebo. CDR3 DNA: TGCAGCGGTCAATGGGCTGAAGCTTTCTTT. Translated, it gives CSGQWAEAFF.